The 19 T cell receptor beta chains reported below all come from one sample, sequenced in a study of OX40 agonist ivuxolimab in advanced cancers. The assay was immunoSEQ multiplex PCR, and TCRdb's table has in-frame clones only and misses some. The sample has about 84,000 clones; 85% to 90% are singletons. Here the sequenced sample was CD4+ or CD8+ T cells sorted from blood, taken in a trial of the OX40 agonist ivuxolimab. These receptors were collected from an adult with an advanced solid tumor such as melanoma, head and neck, liver or kidney cancer.

This rearrangement joins TRBV5-1 to TRBJ1-2, with a weak D call TRBD1 (5 bases). CDR3 length: 14 residues. Germline lookup yields CDR1 SGHRS and CDR2 YFSETQ. The ends were cut back, 0 bases at V and 4 bases at J, with 10 bases in the middle. Written as DNA, the CDR3 is TGCGCCAGCAGCTTGGATGTGGGGCTCTATGGCTACACCTTC. Protein sequence: CASSLDVGLYGYTF.

This clone showed up just once. CDR3 DNA: TGTGCCAGCAGTTACGACAGGGACAGAAACACCATATATTTT. Its translation is CASSYDRDRNTIYF. The chain carries TRBV6-5 and TRBJ1-3; 7 bases fit TRBD1. The germline V gene has CDR1 MNHEY and CDR2 SVGAGI. The J segment lost 5 bases and the V segment lost 2 bases, leaving 3 bases of the junction unmatched. This CDR3 has 14 amino acids.

This chain links TRBV2 with TRBJ2-5, with 8 bases identical to TRBD2. Germline V CDR1 and CDR2: SNHLY, FYNNEI. The CDR3 is 16 amino acids. The V and J ends lost 4 bases and 2 bases, in that order; junction bases with no gene match: 9. The DNA of the CDR3 is TGTGCCAGCAGTGCCGCGGGGGGCCGCCCTCAAGAGACCCAGTACTTC. It yields the protein CASSAAGGRPQETQYF.

The rearrangement joins TRBV5-6 to TRBJ2-7; TRBD1 or TRBD2 may be the D gene (5 bases each). The CDR3 consists of 15 residues. Germline lookup yields CDR1 SGHDT and CDR2 YYEEEE. V was shortened by 3 bases and J by 3 bases, with 16 bases between the two germline ends. In nucleotides, the CDR3 is TGTGCCAGCAGCTCGAATTGGGACCCTTACTACGAGCAGTACGTC. It yields the protein CASSSNWDPYYEQYV.

The V call is TRBV30, the J call TRBJ1-4, with D unresolved. The length of the CDR3 is 15 residues. Germline V gene lookup returns CDR1 GTSNPN and CDR2 SVGIG (reference sequence). V gave up 1 base and J gave up 0 bases, with 9 bases separating them. In nucleotides, the CDR3 is TGTGCCTGGAGTGGACTGACTCCAACTAATGAAAAACTGTTTTTT. Translation gives CAWSGLTPTNEKLFF.

CDR3 DNA sequence: TGCGCCAGCAGCCAAGGGGACAGCCAGGGCACAGATACGCAGTATTTT. Its translation is CASSQGDSQGTDTQYF. The chain has TRBV4-3 and TRBJ2-3; TRBD1 matches 7 bases. With 1 base clipped from V and 1 base from J, the junction kept 5 bases outside the gene matches. The length of the CDR3 is 16 residues. The germline gives CDR1 LGHNA, CDR2 YSLEER.

The genes are TRBV28 and TRBJ2-7; D remains unclear. CDR1 is MDHEN, CDR2 SYDVKM, per germline. Between the trimmed V and J ends, which lost 8 bases and 4 bases, there was a span of 15 bases. The CDR3 has 13 amino acids. This CDR3 reads CASVRHDGYEQYF. Here the CDR3 DNA reads TGTGCCAGCGTCCGGCACGATGGTTACGAGCAGTACTTC.

V gene TRBV19 combines with J gene TRBJ1-1; D is perhaps TRBD1 (6 bases). The CDR3 runs to 17 residues. Germline V lookup: CDR1 LNHDA, CDR2 SQIVND (reference sequence). V shed 7 bases and J shed 0 bases, with 21 bases lying between them. As DNA, the CDR3 is TGTGCCAGTATCCCGGTGGGGGCAGGGGCGATGAACACTGAAGCTTTCTTT. Translating it yields CASIPVGAGAMNTEAFF.

Regarding this clone: One end of the junction is discordant with germline, which a read error may explain. In the same sample, other DNA sequences code for this CDR3. This chain connects TRBV30 to TRBJ1-2; D not resolved. The CDR3 consists of 12 residues. Germline loops: CDR1 GTSNPN, CDR2 SVGIG (reference sequence). CDR3 region: CAWTTTLRGYTF. Written as DNA, the CDR3 is TGCGCCTGGACCACGACCCTGCGGGGCTACACCTTC. The full variable domain, in which reference TRBV30 and TRBJ1-2 provide the parts outside the CDR3, is SQTIHQWPATLVQPVGSPLSLECTVEGTSNPNLYWYRQAAGRGLQLLFYSVGIGQISSEVPQNLSASRPQDRQFILSSKKLLLSDSGFYLCAWTTTLRGYTFGSGTRLTVV.

This clone was seen only a few times. The rearrangement links TRBV13 to TRBJ2-1, with D possibly matching TRBD2 (6 bases). Germline CDR1 PRHDT, CDR2 FYEKMQ (reference sequence). Trimming took off 2 bases at V and 4 bases at J, with 18 bases between the two ends. This CDR3 is built from 17 residues. CDR3 nucleotides: TGTGCCAGCAGCTTAAAAGGACGTGGGGGAGGTTACAATGAGCAGTTCTTC. Translated, it gives CASSLKGRGGGYNEQFF.

The rearrangement links TRBV6-5 to TRBJ2-3, with D perhaps TRBD1 (6 bases). V shed 7 bases and J shed 3 bases, with 11 bases lying between them. Per germline, CDR1 MNHEY and CDR2 SVGAGI. This CDR3 is 13 amino acids long. DNA for the CDR3: TGTGCCAGCAATAACAGGGCGACAGATACGCAGTATTTT. Translating it yields CASNNRATDTQYF.

This clone occurred once. This chain uses TRBV6-1 with TRBJ1-5; the match to TRBD1 covers 9 bases. The junction had 13 bases not matched to a gene; V was cut back by 4 bases and J by 3 bases. The CDR3 runs 18 residues. CDR1 MNHNS and CDR2 SASEGT come from the germline V gene. This CDR3 reads CASSGMPDRGTINQPQHF. CDR3 sequence (DNA): TGTGCCAGCAGTGGAATGCCCGACAGGGGGACCATCAATCAGCCCCAGCATTTT.

The rearrangement uses TRBV5-4 and TRBJ2-2, with TRBD1 matching over 9 bases. Trimming at V came to 7 bases and at J to 3 bases, leaving 4 bases not matched to a gene. Germline V gene lookup returns CDR1 SGHNT and CDR2 YYREEE (reference sequence). The CDR3 is made up of 14 amino acids. This chain's CDR3 is CASSRTGDTGELFF. The CDR3 DNA sequence: TGTGCCAGCTCCAGGACAGGGGACACCGGGGAGCTGTTTTTT. The full variable domain, completed using reference TRBV5-4 and TRBJ2-2, is ETGVTQSPTHLIKTRGQQVTLRCSSQSGHNTVSWYQQALGQGPQFIFQYYREEENGRGNFPPRFSGLQFPNYSSELNVNALELDDSALYLCASSRTGDTGELFFGEGSRLTVL.

The sample holds a few counts of this clone. The V and J genes are TRBV9 and TRBJ1-3; TRBD1 agrees at 7 bases. The CDR3 is 17 amino acids. V shed 0 bases and J 0 bases; nucleotides not matched to a gene: 6. In germline, CDR1 is SGDLS, CDR2 YYNGEE. The chain's CDR3 is CASSVGGQVDSGNTIYF. The DNA of the CDR3 is TGTGCCAGCAGCGTAGGTGGACAGGTGGACTCTGGAAACACCATATATTTT.

The chain has TRBV6-5 and TRBJ2-4; 7 positions match TRBD2. Germline V gene data show CDR1 as MNHEY and CDR2 as SVGAGI. CDR3 size: 15 residues. With V trimmed by 4 bases and J by 2 bases, 5 bases remained unmatched. In DNA, the CDR3 is TGTGCCAGCAGTTTCCAGCGGGGTACCAAAAACATTCAGTACTTC. Encoded protein: CASSFQRGTKNIQYF.

The V and J genes are TRBV5-1 and TRBJ2-5; D is ambiguous. This CDR3 spans 13 amino acids. The germline V gene has CDR1 SGHRS and CDR2 YFSETQ. Trimming cost V 1 base and J 5 bases, with 9 bases left between them. This chain's CDR3 is CASSLQFLETQYF. CDR3 sequence (DNA): TGCGCCAGCAGCTTGCAATTTCTGGAGACCCAGTACTTC.

The chain combines TRBV27 with TRBJ1-5; 7 bases match TRBD1. The CDR3 runs to 15 residues. Germline loops: CDR1 MNHEY, CDR2 SMNVEV (reference sequence). V lost 1 base, J lost 7 bases, and 7 bases stayed unmatched. The DNA of the CDR3 is TGTGCCAGCAGTTTATTGCCCACAGGGGAGCAGCCCCAGCATTTT. Protein: CASSLLPTGEQPQHF.

This chain uses TRBV5-4 with TRBJ2-7, with TRBD2 matching 9 bases. The CDR3 spans 16 residues. In germline, CDR1 is SGHNT, CDR2 YYREEE (reference sequence). V shed 0 bases, J shed 5 bases, and the junction held 9 bases outside the gene matches. For the CDR3, the DNA is TGTGCCAGCAGCTTGGGAATGCGGGAGGGGGTGGACGAGCAGTACTTC. This codes for CASSLGMREGVDEQYF.

The gene calls are TRBV5-8 and TRBJ1-5; 7 nucleotides line up with TRBD1. V shed 4 bases, J shed 2 bases, and the junction held 6 bases outside the gene matches. The germline V gene has CDR1 SGHTS and CDR2 YDEGEE. This CDR3 comprises 15 residues. CDR3 nucleotides: TGTGCCAGCAGCACCGACAGGGCCGGCAATCAGCCCCAGCATTTT. It encodes CASSTDRAGNQPQHF.